This paragraph reports one T cell receptor (beta chain). Its antigen is not known. The record originates from a study of cytomegalovirus exposure and HLA in healthy donors. Study-wide results and limits: A later analysis showed TCR association rates differing by HLA locus, peaking at DRB1 and lowest at HLA-C. 164 TCR beta chains were listed as cytomegalovirus-associated.

Use of 60 Vbeta and 13 Jbeta primers characterized the PCR. Sequencing was performed with immunoSEQ multiplex PCR; in TCRdb, only in-frame clones are kept and a portion is missing. The sample contains approximately 100,000 clones, around three quarters of which appear only once. Material: PBMCs. This sequence was found in a woman aged 40 to 55 in good health and CMV-seronegative.

The CDR3 bases are TGTGCCAGCAGTTTCAGGGGTAGCAATCAGCCCCAGCATTTT. It encodes CASSFRGSNQPQHF. The chain carries TRBV27 and TRBJ1-5, with a weak D call TRBD1 (6 bases). The V end lost 3 bases, the J end lost 0 bases, and 6 bases lay between the germline ends. Germline values: CDR1 MNHEY, CDR2 SMNVEV (reference sequence). This CDR3 has 14 amino acids.